Listed below are T cell receptor beta chains from one sample, sequenced in a study of T cell responses to AZD1222 COVID-19 vaccine. TCRdb keeps only in-frame clones here, not all; method: immunoSEQ multiplex PCR. The data show 110,000 or so clones, about 87% seen once. The sequenced sample was peripheral blood, obtained on day 0 of AZD1222 vaccination. The receptors derive from an adult in good health. CDR3s include the opening cysteine and the closing phenylalanine or tryptophan. The D gene is left open where the match is weak. Not every row has a clone size; where given, it reads once, few, many or a size class.

clone_size cdr3_length j_call d_call v_call cdr3_nt cdr3_aa
NA 19 TRBJ2-7 NA TRBV6-2/TRBV6-3 TGTGCCAGCAGTTACAGGACAGGGGCGGGGACTAGTCCCCCCTACGAGCAGTACTTC CASSYRTGAGTSPPYEQYF
NA 15 TRBJ1-2 NA TRBV7-2 TGTGCCAGCAGCTTAGGGACAAGCGGCCCAGCCGGCTACACCTTC CASSLGTSGPAGYTF
NA 13 TRBJ1-2 NA TRBV15 TGTGCCACCAGCAGGGGCTATAACTATGGCTACACCTTC CATSRGYNYGYTF
NA 10 TRBJ2-1 NA TRBV20-1 TGCAGTGCTTCGACAAGTGAGCAGTTCTTC CSASTSEQFF
NA 13 TRBJ2-3 NA TRBV7-2 TGTGCCAGCAGCCAAGGACGGACAGATACGCAGTATTTT CASSQGRTDTQYF
NA 15 TRBJ1-2 NA TRBV2 TGTGCCAGCAGAGTCGTAGGACAGTCTAACTATGGCTACACCTTC CASRVVGQSNYGYTF
NA 16 TRBJ2-3 TRBD1 TRBV19 TGTGCCAGTAGTGCCGGACAGGTCCGCGGCACAGATACGCAGTATTTT CASSAGQVRGTDTQYF
NA 14 TRBJ2-5 NA TRBV2 TGTGCCAGCAGTCCCGGGACTCTTCCAGGGACCCAGTACTTC CASSPGTLPGTQYF
NA 15 TRBJ2-1 TRBD1 TRBV28 TGTGCCAGCAGTTTATGGGGACAGGGCACCAATGAGCAGTTCTTC CASSLWGQGTNEQFF
NA 17 TRBJ1-6 TRBD1 TRBV7-2 TGTGCCAGCAGCGCAATGGACAGGGGCTCCTATAATTCACCCCTCCACTTT CASSAMDRGSYNSPLHF
NA 17 TRBJ2-5 TRBD2 TRBV6-1 TGTGCCAGCAGTGAATCGTTAGCGGGACTAGGAAAAGAGACCCAGTACTTC CASSESLAGLGKETQYF
NA 19 TRBJ2-3 TRBD2 TRBV10-3 TGTGCCATCAGGTCTAATACCGGTCTAGCGGGAGTATACACAGATACGCAGTATTTT CAIRSNTGLAGVYTDTQYF
NA 16 TRBJ1-1 NA TRBV6-2/TRBV6-3 TGTGCCAGCAGTTACCCCACCGGGGGGCTGAACACTGAAGCTTTCTTT CASSYPTGGLNTEAFF
NA 15 TRBJ2-6 NA TRBV7-2 TGTGCCAGCAGCTTCAGCGGGCTCGGGGCCAACGTCCTGACTTTC CASSFSGLGANVLTF
NA 14 TRBJ1-1 NA TRBV19 TGTGCCAGTAGTACACAGATTCCGGGGACTGAAGCTTTCTTT CASSTQIPGTEAFF
NA 16 TRBJ2-3 TRBD1 TRBV5-1 TGCGCCAGCAGCTTGTCGGGTACAGGGGTCACAGATACGCAGTATTTT CASSLSGTGVTDTQYF
NA 11 TRBJ2-7 NA TRBV2 TGTGCCAGCGTTCGTTCCTACGAGCAGTACTTC CASVRSYEQYF
once 11 TRBJ2-5 NA TRBV12-3/TRBV12-4 TGTGCCAGCAGGCAACAAGAGACCCAGTACTTC CASRQQETQYF
NA 14 TRBJ1-1 NA TRBV29-1 TGCAGCGTTTCCCATCTGGCGTCGTTGGCTGAAGCTTTCTTT CSVSHLASLAEAFF
NA 16 TRBJ2-4 NA TRBV5-6 TGTGCCAGCAGCTTAACCCCGGTACAGCCTGTAAACATTCAGTACTTC CASSLTPVQPVNIQYF
few 17 TRBJ1-4 NA TRBV19 TGTGCCAGTAGTATTGACGGCAGGGGAGTGAGTAATGAAAAACTGTTTTTT CASSIDGRGVSNEKLFF
once 13 TRBJ1-5 NA TRBV9 TGTGCCAGCAGCGTTGGAGGAATACAGCCCCAGCATTTT CASSVGGIQPQHF
few 15 TRBJ1-4 TRBD1 TRBV25-1 TGTGCCAGCAGTGACCCGGGACAGGGTAGGGAAAAACTGTTTTTT CASSDPGQGREKLFF
once 17 TRBJ2-3 TRBD2 TRBV14 TGTGCCAGCAGCAAAGTACCGATAGCGGGAGTTCGAGATACGCAGTATTTT CASSKVPIAGVRDTQYF
NA 13 TRBJ2-7 NA TRBV18 TGTGCCAGCTCACCATTGGACACCTACGAGCAGTACTTC CASSPLDTYEQYF
NA 14 TRBJ1-2 TRBD1 TRBV5-1 TGCGCCAGCAGCTTGGGACAGGGGGCGCGAGGCTACACCTTC CASSLGQGARGYTF
NA 13 TRBJ1-1 NA TRBV11-2 TGTGCCAGCAGCCCCACTGCTACATCGGGGGCTTTCTTT CASSPTATSGAFF
NA 19 TRBJ2-3 TRBD2 TRBV5-1 TGCGCCAGCAGCTTAGATCCTCCGGGACTAGCTTTGCGCACAGATACGCAGTATTTT CASSLDPPGLALRTDTQYF
NA 16 TRBJ2-1 TRBD1 TRBV9 TGTGCCAGCAGCGTAGGAGGGGGCAGCTCCTACAATGAGCAGTTCTTC CASSVGGGSSYNEQFF
NA 14 TRBJ1-4 TRBD1 TRBV10-3 TGTGCCATCAGCCAGACAGGGGGGAATGAAAAACTGTTTTTT CAISQTGGNEKLFF
NA 13 TRBJ1-3 TRBD1 TRBV9 TGTGCCAGCAGCGCCGGACAGGGGGCCACCATATATTTT CASSAGQGATIYF
NA 12 TRBJ1-2 NA TRBV2 TGTGCCAGCACTCGGGAACTAAATGGCTACACCTTC CASTRELNGYTF